The source of this T cell receptor (beta chain) is a study of blood T cell repertoires in COVID-19. The CDR3 spans 16 residues. The germline V gene has CDR1 SGHRS and CDR2 YFSETQ. The V end lost 4 bases, the J end lost 1 base, and 15 bases lay between the germline ends. This clone was counted a single time. Profiling relied on immunoSEQ multiplex PCR, and the TCRdb table lists in-frame clones only, not all of them. The table includes roughly 340,000 clones, roughly 90% detected once. Sample: peripheral blood. The V call is TRBV5-1, the J call TRBJ1-3; perhaps TRBD1 as D (6 bases). This receptor was identified in a woman aged 30 to 39 with COVID-19, enrolled during active disease. The DNA for the CDR3 is TGCGCCAGCAGCACTCTCGGGGGGGCTTCTGGAAACACCATATATTTT. Its translation: CASSTLGGASGNTIYF.